The T cell receptor beta chain under discussion was sequenced for a study of blood T cell repertoires in COVID-19. Study as a whole: Sources were T cells, B-cell-depleted T cells, or PBMCs; the material itself was cDNA or gDNA.

Profiled with immunoSEQ multiplex PCR; TCRdb holds only in-frame clones, not every one. There are about 300,000 clones in the sample; nearly 90% occur only once, and roughly 2.9% lies in the top ten. Trimming cost V 1 base and J 1 base, with 8 bases left between them. The CDR3 contains 14 residues. Germline lookup yields CDR1 GTSNPN and CDR2 SVGIG (reference sequence). Input material: PBMCs or T cells enriched from blood (not recorded which). This clonotype was sampled from a woman aged 50 to 60 who had been exposed to COVID-19. This chain uses TRBV30 with TRBJ2-1; D is unresolved. Here the CDR3 DNA reads TGTGCCTGGAGTGCGGGTACATCCTACAATGAGCAGTTCTTC. It is translated as CAWSAGTSYNEQFF.